This T cell receptor (beta chain) was recorded in a study of lymphopenia after photon versus proton radiotherapy. This CDR3 has 14 residues. Germline-derived CDR1 and CDR2 are LNHDA and SQIVND (reference sequence). The V end lost 7 bases, the J end lost 1 base, and 10 bases lay between the germline ends. Produced via immunoSEQ multiplex PCR; TCRdb's table is partial and in-frame only. The sample yields 17,000 or so clones, 80% to 90% seen once. The chain carries TRBV19 and TRBJ2-2; possibly TRBD2 for D (6 bases). This specimen consisted of peripheral blood, obtained from a patient treated with proton-based radiotherapy. This clonotype originated in an older man with pancreatic cancer. The CDR3 nucleotides are TGTGCCAGTATGTTAGCGGAGAACACCGGGGAGCTGTTTTTT. Translated: CASMLAENTGELFF.